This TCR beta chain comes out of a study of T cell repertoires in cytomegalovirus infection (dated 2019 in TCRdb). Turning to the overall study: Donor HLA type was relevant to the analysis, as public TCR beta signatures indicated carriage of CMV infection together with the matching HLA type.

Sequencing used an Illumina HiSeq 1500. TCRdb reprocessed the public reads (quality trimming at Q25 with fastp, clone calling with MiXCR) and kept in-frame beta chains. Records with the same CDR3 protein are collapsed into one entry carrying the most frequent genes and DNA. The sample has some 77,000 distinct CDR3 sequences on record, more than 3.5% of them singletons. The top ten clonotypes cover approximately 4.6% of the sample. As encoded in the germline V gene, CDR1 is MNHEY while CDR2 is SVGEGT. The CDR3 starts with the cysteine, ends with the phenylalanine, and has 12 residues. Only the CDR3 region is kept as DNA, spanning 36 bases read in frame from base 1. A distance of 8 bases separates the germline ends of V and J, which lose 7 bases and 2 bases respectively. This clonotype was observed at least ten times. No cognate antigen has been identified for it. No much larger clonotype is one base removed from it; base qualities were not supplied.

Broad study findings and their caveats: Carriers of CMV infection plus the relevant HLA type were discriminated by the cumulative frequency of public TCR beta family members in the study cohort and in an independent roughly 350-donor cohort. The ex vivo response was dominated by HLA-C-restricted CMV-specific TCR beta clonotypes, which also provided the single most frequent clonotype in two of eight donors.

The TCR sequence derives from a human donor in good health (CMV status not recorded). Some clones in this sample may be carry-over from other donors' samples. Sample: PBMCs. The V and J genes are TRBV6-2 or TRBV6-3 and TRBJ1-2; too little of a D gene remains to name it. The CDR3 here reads CASTRSNYGYTF. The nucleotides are TGTGCCAGCACAAGGAGCAACTATGGCTACACCTTC.